This TCR beta chain was sequenced for a study of T cell responses to AZD1222 COVID-19 vaccine. Study-level findings and limits: Sampling that yielded the repertoires occurred only after the peak T cell response. The donors showed a predominance of white British ancestry and of females, with possible underestimation of clonal diversity.

The germline V gene encodes CDR1 LGHNA and CDR2 YSLEER. V was clipped by 3 bases and J by 4 bases; unmatched bases: 8. CDR3 length: 15 residues. As concerns this clone: The antigen is not known.

Generated by immunoSEQ multiplex PCR, the TCRdb table keeps only in-frame clones and is missing some. The data contain 80,000 to 90,000 clones, 88% of them singletons. The sequenced sample was peripheral blood, obtained on day 0 of MenACWY control vaccination. This TCR was sampled from an adult in good health. The chain recombines TRBV4-3 with TRBJ2-7; TRBD1 agrees at 8 bases. CDR3 protein: CASSHVGQGPYEQYF. In nucleotides, the CDR3 is TGCGCCAGCAGCCACGTCGGACAGGGTCCGTACGAGCAGTACTTC.